One T cell receptor beta chain is described in this entry. Antigen: not known. The data were obtained in a study of post-analysis software for immune sequencing data. Study context: The cohort encompassed relapsing-remitting, secondary progressive and progressive-relapsing multiple sclerosis disease courses.

The study, taken as a whole, reports: Controls had significantly higher normalized Chao1 diversity than multiple sclerosis patients. Included in a set of roughly five TRBV segments more frequent in patients than controls were TRBV5-6, TRBV5-1 and TRBV20-1.

V gave up 2 bases and J gave up 5 bases, with 15 bases separating them. The germline V gene encodes CDR1 MNHEY and CDR2 SVGAGI. The CDR3 covers 15 residues. Unique molecular identifiers tagged the TCR beta cDNA libraries. T cells numbering roughly 1 to 10 million yielded cDNA molecules that totaled about 500,000. MiXCR was run by TCRdb on the PCR reads, yielding one entry per CDR3 protein. Here the sample spans 700,000 to 900,000 distinct CDR3 sequences, more than 45% being singletons. The chain couples TRBV6-5 to TRBJ1-2; D not resolved. The source is a girl aged 5 to 17 with multiple sclerosis. Sequenced: blood. CDR3: CASSYPLGSGYGYTF. CDR3 sequence (DNA): TGTGCCAGCAGTTACCCCCTCGGTAGCGGTTATGGCTACACCTTC.